The sample holds a few counts of the clone carrying this T cell receptor beta chain. This CDR3 has 15 amino acids. V lost 4 bases and J lost 7, with 22 bases in between. The germline V gene encodes CDR1 GTSNPN and CDR2 SVGIG (reference sequence). TCRdb keeps only in-frame clones here, not all; method: immunoSEQ multiplex PCR. The repertoire holds about 250,000 clones, with about 82% as singletons. These data originate in a study of blood T cell repertoires in COVID-19. The sample consisted of peripheral blood. The clonotype originates from an elderly woman with COVID-19, enrolled during active disease. This sequence joins TRBV30 and TRBJ1-1, with D possibly TRBD1 on 5 matching bases. The CDR3 reads CAWIWEGGPRDEAFF. In nucleotides, the CDR3 is TGTGCCTGGATCTGGGAGGGAGGGCCCAGGGATGAAGCTTTCTTT.